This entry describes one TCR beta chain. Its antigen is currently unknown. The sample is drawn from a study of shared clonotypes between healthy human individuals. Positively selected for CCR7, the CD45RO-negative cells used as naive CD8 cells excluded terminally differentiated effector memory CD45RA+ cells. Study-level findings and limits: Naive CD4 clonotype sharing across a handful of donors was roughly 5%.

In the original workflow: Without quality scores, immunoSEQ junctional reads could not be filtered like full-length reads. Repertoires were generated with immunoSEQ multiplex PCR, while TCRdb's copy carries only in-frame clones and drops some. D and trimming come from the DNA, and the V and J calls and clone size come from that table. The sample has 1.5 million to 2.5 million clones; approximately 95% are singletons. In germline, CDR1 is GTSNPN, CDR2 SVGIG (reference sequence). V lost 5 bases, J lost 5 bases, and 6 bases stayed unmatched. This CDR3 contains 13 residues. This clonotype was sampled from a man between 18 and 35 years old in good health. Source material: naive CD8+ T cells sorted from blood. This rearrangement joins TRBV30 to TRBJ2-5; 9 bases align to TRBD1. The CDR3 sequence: CAWDTGGMETQYF. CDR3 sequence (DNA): TGTGCCTGGGACACAGGGGGCATGGAGACCCAGTACTTC.